The next 19 T cell receptor beta chains were all read from a single sample in a study of shared clonotypes between healthy human individuals. TCRdb's copy holds only in-frame clones and misses some; the assay was immunoSEQ multiplex PCR. The data contain approximately 1.1 million clones, roughly 74% of them singletons. The sequenced sample was memory CD4+ T cells from PBMCs. Subset given: CD45RA-negative fraction. All receptors come from a man between 18 and 35 years old in good health. Some clones in this sample may be carry-over from other donors' samples.

The rearrangement links TRBV19 to TRBJ1-1; D uncertain. This CDR3 region has 15 residues. Germline V lookup: CDR1 LNHDA, CDR2 SQIVND (reference sequence). Trimming pared 0 bases from V and 2 bases from J, leaving 10 bases between. This chain's CDR3 is CASSIDPRGNTEAFF. Written as DNA, the CDR3 is TGTGCCAGTAGTATAGATCCTCGGGGAAACACTGAAGCTTTCTTT.

V is TRBV18 and J is TRBJ2-1; D possibly corresponds to TRBD2 (6 bases). The V gene lost 4 bases and the J gene lost 8 bases, with 21 bases spanning the gap. This CDR3 is built from 16 residues. CDR1 is KGHSH, CDR2 LQKENI, per germline. CDR3 amino acids: CASSLPGLGRADEQFF. As DNA, the CDR3 is TGTGCCAGCTCACTCCCGGGACTGGGGAGAGCGGATGAGCAGTTCTTC.

The chain uses TRBV28 and TRBJ2-7, with D possibly called TRBD1 or TRBD2 (6 bases each). The V gene's germline CDR1 is MDHEN and CDR2 SYDVKM. Trimming pared 6 bases from V and 4 bases from J, leaving 19 bases between. The CDR3 length is 15 residues. The CDR3 is CASSPGAGSGYEQYF. As DNA, the CDR3 is TGTGCCAGCAGCCCGGGGGCGGGATCAGGTTACGAGCAGTACTTC.

The chain has TRBV10-3 and TRBJ1-3; D may be TRBD1 (5 bases). The CDR3 is 15 residues long. Trimming stripped 3 bases from V and 6 bases from J, with 15 bases between. CDR1 is ENHRY and CDR2 is SYGVKD in the germline V gene. The CDR3 reads CAISDRTTTANTIYF. Written as DNA, the CDR3 is TGTGCCATCAGTGATCGGACAACCACCGCAAACACCATATATTTT.

The chain carries TRBV25-1 and TRBJ2-5; TRBD2 might be the D (8 bases). The V gene's germline CDR1 is MGHDK and CDR2 SYGVNS. This CDR3 is 17 amino acids long. With 8 bases removed from V and 4 bases from J, the gap between germline ends came to 26 bases. The CDR3 sequence: CASSDLRGREVGETQYF. The DNA of the CDR3 is TGTGCCAGCTCCGATCTTAGGGGGCGGGAGGTGGGAGAGACCCAGTACTTC.

This clone was counted between two and nine times. The chain is built from TRBV5-1 and TRBJ2-5; D is uncertain. CDR1 and CDR2 (germline): SGHRS, YFSETQ. Deletions cut 2 bases from V and 7 bases from J, with 15 bases between. CDR3 length: 14 amino acids. Here the CDR3 reads CASSLDPIAATQYF. For the CDR3, the DNA is TGCGCCAGCAGCTTAGACCCCATCGCGGCGACCCAGTACTTC. The full variable domain, its missing parts supplied by reference TRBV5-1 and TRBJ2-5, is KAGVTQTPRYLIKTRGQQVTLSCSPISGHRSVSWYQQTPGQGLQFLFEYFSETQRNKGNFPGRFSGRQFSNSRSEMNVSTLELGDSALYLCASSLDPIAATQYFGPGTRLLVL.

This clone was counted a few times. CDR3: CATSREGQGGEKLFF. In nucleotides, the CDR3 is TGTGCCACCAGCAGAGAAGGACAGGGGGGTGAAAAACTGTTTTTT. The V call is TRBV15, the J call TRBJ1-4; 10 positions match TRBD1. V was clipped by 0 bases and J by 7 bases; unmatched bases: 2. CDR3 length: 15 amino acids. Per the germline V gene, CDR1 is LNHNV and CDR2 is YYDKDF (reference sequence).

This clone was seen a single time. The chain couples TRBV30 to TRBJ2-2; the match to TRBD1 covers 8 bases. CDR3 length equals 14 residues. The V gene end was trimmed by 3 bases and the J gene end by 8 bases; junction bases not matched to a gene: 8. The germline gives CDR1 GTSNPN, CDR2 SVGIG (reference sequence). The CDR3 loop is CAWRVTGAGGELFF. CDR3 nucleotide sequence: TGTGCCTGGAGGGTGACAGGGGCAGGAGGGGAGCTGTTTTTT.

This clone was counted only a few times. The J gene is TRBJ2-1, the V gene TRBV7-2; TRBD1 agrees at 8 bases. The germline CDR1 and CDR2 sequences are SGHTA and FQGNSA. The CDR3 totals 15 residues. The V segment lost 5 bases and the J segment 9 bases; nucleotides outside the gene matches: 12. The CDR3: CASSQGIQGVGEQFF. In DNA form, the CDR3 reads TGTGCCAGCAGCCAAGGGATACAGGGGGTAGGTGAGCAGTTCTTC.

The chain couples TRBV12-5 to TRBJ2-1; D possibly matches TRBD1 or TRBD2 (7 bases each). The CDR3 runs to 17 residues. Trimming left V 1 base short and J 7 bases short, with 20 bases between. CDR1 is LGHNT, CDR2 FRNRAP, per germline. The CDR3 here is CASGLEITGARGNEQFF. The CDR3 region has the DNA TGTGCTAGTGGTTTGGAGATCACAGGGGCGCGGGGGAATGAGCAGTTCTTC.

This clone was counted at least ten times. The rearrangement links TRBV28 to TRBJ1-1, with 8 bases lining up with TRBD1. CDR3 length: 13 residues. The germline gives CDR1 MDHEN, CDR2 SYDVKM. Losses at the gene ends were 11 bases for V and 1 base for J; bases not matched to a gene: 6. The CDR3 here is CAGRGQGNTEAFF. CDR3 DNA sequence: TGTGCCGGTCGAGGACAGGGGAACACTGAAGCTTTCTTT.

The chain uses TRBV29-1 and TRBJ1-2, with 9 bases aligning to TRBD1. The CDR3 is 13 amino acids. CDR1 is SQVTM and CDR2 is ANQGSEA in the germline V gene. V dropped 6 bases and J dropped 3; count of bases not matched to a gene: 5. The CDR3 nucleotides read TGCAGCGTACAGGGGGCGCAGGACTATGGCTACACCTTC. It codes for CSVQGAQDYGYTF.

The V gene is TRBV2, the J gene TRBJ2-2; D is uncertain. Looked up from germline, CDR1 is SNHLY and CDR2 is FYNNEI. V was shortened by 3 bases and J by 6 bases, with 8 bases between the two germline ends. This CDR3 region has 13 residues. CDR3 sequence (DNA): TGTGCCAGCAGTGAGGTGTGGGCCGGGGAGCTGTTTTTT. Its protein product is CASSEVWAGELFF.

This chain uses TRBV7-9 with TRBJ1-4; D unclear. The germline V gene encodes CDR1 SEHNR and CDR2 FQNEAQ (reference sequence). Trimming took 2 bases from V and 8 from J, leaving 9 bases between them. The CDR3 has 13 residues. As DNA, the CDR3 is TGTGCCAGCAGCTTATTAATGGGGGAAAAACTGTTTTTT. It is translated as CASSLLMGEKLFF.

This clone has more than one count but fewer than ten. The V gene is TRBV14, the J gene TRBJ2-1, with 12 bases identical to TRBD2. The V and J ends lost 0 bases and 5 bases, in that order; junction bases with no gene match: 8. From germline, CDR1 is SGHDN and CDR2 FVKESK. The CDR3 runs 18 residues. CDR3 protein: CASSQEFYRLAGDNEQFF. In DNA form, the CDR3 reads TGTGCCAGCAGCCAAGAATTTTATCGACTAGCGGGAGACAATGAGCAGTTCTTC. The variable domain in full, with the rest retrieved from reference TRBV14 and TRBJ2-1, is EAGVTQFPSHSVIEKGQTVTLRCDPISGHDNLYWYRRVMGKEIKFLLHFVKESKQDESGMPNNRFLAERTGGTYSTLKVQPAELEDSGVYFCASSQEFYRLAGDNEQFFGPGTRLTVL.

This clone occurred a few times. The chain has TRBV4-3 and TRBJ1-2; D not certain. CDR1 LGHNA and CDR2 YSLEER come from the germline V gene. Trimming removed 0 bases at V and 4 bases at J, with 15 bases between. There are 16 residues in the CDR3. The CDR3, as DNA: TGCGCCAGCAGCCAAGATGTAAGGGCGCGCATCTATGGCTACACCTTC. Protein product: CASSQDVRARIYGYTF.

This clone came up many times. The chain has TRBV13 and TRBJ2-2; no firm D call. Germline V lookup: CDR1 PRHDT, CDR2 FYEKMQ (reference sequence). The V end was cut by 5 bases, the J end by 6 bases, with 10 bases between. This CDR3 has 13 amino acids. The CDR3 coding sequence is TGTGCCAGCAGCGTTAGAGTCCCCGGGGAGCTGTTTTTT. This translates into CASSVRVPGELFF.

The V gene is TRBV6-5, the J gene TRBJ1-2, with TRBD1 matching over 7 bases. Germline lookup yields CDR1 MNHEY and CDR2 SVGAGI. V dropped 4 bases and J dropped 3; count of bases not matched to a gene: 5. The CDR3 sequence is 14 residues long. The CDR3, as DNA: TGTGCCAGCAGTTCCGGGACAGCTTACTATGGCTACACCTTC. It is translated as CASSSGTAYYGYTF.

CDR3 nucleotides: TGCGCCAGCAGCTTGGCGGGTCAGACCTACGAGCAGTACTTC. Its translation: CASSLAGQTYEQYF. The V gene is TRBV5-1, the J gene TRBJ2-7; D is undetermined. CDR3 length equals 14 residues. Looked up from germline, CDR1 is SGHRS and CDR2 is YFSETQ. The V end lost 0 bases, the J end lost 2 bases, and 9 bases lay between the germline ends.